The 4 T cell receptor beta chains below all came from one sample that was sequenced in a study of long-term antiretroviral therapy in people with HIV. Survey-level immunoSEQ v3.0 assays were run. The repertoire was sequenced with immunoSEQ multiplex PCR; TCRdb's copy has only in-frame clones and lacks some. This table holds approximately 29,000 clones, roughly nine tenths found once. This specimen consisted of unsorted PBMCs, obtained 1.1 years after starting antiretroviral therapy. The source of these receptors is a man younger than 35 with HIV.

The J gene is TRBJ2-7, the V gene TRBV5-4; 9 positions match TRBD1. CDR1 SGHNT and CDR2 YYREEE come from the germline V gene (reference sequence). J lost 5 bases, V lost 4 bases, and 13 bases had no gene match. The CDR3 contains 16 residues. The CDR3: CASSSPPGQGFDEQYF. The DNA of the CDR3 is TGTGCCAGCAGCAGTCCTCCGGGACAGGGTTTCGACGAGCAGTACTTC.

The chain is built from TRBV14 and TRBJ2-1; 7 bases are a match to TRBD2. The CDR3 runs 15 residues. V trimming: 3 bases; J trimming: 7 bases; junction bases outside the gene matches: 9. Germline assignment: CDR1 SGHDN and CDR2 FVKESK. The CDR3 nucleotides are TGTGCCAGCAGCCACGAAATAGCGGGCGCTAATGAGCAGTTCTTC. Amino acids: CASSHEIAGANEQFF.

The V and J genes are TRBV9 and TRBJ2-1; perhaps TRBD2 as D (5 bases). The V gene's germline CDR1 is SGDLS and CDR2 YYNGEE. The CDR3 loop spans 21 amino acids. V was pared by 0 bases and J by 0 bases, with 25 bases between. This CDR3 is CASSVAQHQPIKGSSYNEQFF. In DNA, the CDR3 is TGTGCCAGCAGCGTAGCTCAGCATCAACCCATAAAAGGGAGCTCCTACAATGAGCAGTTCTTC.

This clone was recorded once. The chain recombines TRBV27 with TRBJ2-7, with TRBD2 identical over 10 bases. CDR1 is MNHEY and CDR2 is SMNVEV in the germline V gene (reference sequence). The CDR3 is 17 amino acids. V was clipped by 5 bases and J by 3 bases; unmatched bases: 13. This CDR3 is CASSPSSGSFPRYEQYF. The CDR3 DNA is TGTGCCAGCAGTCCCTCTAGCGGGAGTTTCCCCCGCTACGAGCAGTACTTC.